The entry below gives a single TCR beta chain sequence along with its context. An end of the junction differs from the germline gene, which may be a read error. This entry belongs to a study of CD8+CD57+ T cells in acquired aplastic anemia. The template for TCR beta VDJ and CDR3 sequence profiling was genomic DNA. TCRdb analysed the reads with MiXCR anew, one entry per CDR3 protein. Of about 62,000 distinct CDR3 sequences in the sample, less than 65% were seen once. This CDR3 region has 16 residues. Germline V lookup: CDR1 SGDLS, CDR2 YYNGEE. Sequencing was carried out using sorted CD4+, CD8+, or CD8+CD57+ T cells (not recorded which) from PBMCs. The receptor was isolated from a human donor in good health, serving as a control. The chain joins TRBV9 to TRBJ2-6; possible D gene TRBD1, 5 bases. In DNA form, the CDR3 reads TGTGCCAGCAGCGTGGCCAGGGATGCTGGGACCAACGTCCTGACTTTC. Its translation is CASSVARDAGTNVLTF. The full variable domain, in which reference TRBV9 and TRBJ2-6 provide the parts outside the CDR3, is DSGVTQTPKHLITATGQRVTLRCSPRSGDLSVYWYQQSLDQGLQFLIQYYNGEERAKGNILERFSAQQFPDLHSELNLSSLELGDSALYFCASSVARDAGTNVLTFGAGSRLTVL.